The clone carrying this T cell receptor beta chain was observed at least ten times. TCRdb reprocessed the PCR reads via MiXCR. The sample lists some 22,000 clones, roughly 9.7% occurring once. The data stem from a study of metastatic and nonmetastatic thyroid tumors. Study background: Repertoire comparison spanned blood and tumor or nodule tissue of malignant and benign thyroid patients.

The entire patient cohort was treatment-naive prior to thyroid surgery. Material: blood. The TCR originated in a female donor with papillary thyroid cancer or a benign thyroid nodule (not recorded which). Some clones in this sample may be carry-over from other donors' samples.

The CDR3 coding sequence is TGTGCCACCAGCAGAGGACAGACAGTTGTTCAGCCCCAGCATTTT. Amino acid sequence: CATSRGQTVVQPQHF. The chain employs TRBV15 and TRBJ1-5; possible D gene TRBD1, 5 bases. V shed 1 base and J shed 6 bases, with 13 bases lying between them. The germline CDR1 and CDR2 sequences are LNHNV and YYDKDF (reference sequence). The CDR3 spans 15 residues.